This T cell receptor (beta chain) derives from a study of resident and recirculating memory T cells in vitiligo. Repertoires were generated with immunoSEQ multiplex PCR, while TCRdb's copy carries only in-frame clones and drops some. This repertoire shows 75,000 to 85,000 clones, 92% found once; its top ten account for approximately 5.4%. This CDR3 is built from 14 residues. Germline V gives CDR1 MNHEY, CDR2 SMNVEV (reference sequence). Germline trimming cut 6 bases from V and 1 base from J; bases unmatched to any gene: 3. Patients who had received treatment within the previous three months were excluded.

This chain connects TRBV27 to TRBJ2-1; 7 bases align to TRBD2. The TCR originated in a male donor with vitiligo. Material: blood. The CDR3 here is CASSPGGSYNEQFF. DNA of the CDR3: TGTGCCAGCAGCCCGGGGGGTTCCTACAATGAGCAGTTCTTC.